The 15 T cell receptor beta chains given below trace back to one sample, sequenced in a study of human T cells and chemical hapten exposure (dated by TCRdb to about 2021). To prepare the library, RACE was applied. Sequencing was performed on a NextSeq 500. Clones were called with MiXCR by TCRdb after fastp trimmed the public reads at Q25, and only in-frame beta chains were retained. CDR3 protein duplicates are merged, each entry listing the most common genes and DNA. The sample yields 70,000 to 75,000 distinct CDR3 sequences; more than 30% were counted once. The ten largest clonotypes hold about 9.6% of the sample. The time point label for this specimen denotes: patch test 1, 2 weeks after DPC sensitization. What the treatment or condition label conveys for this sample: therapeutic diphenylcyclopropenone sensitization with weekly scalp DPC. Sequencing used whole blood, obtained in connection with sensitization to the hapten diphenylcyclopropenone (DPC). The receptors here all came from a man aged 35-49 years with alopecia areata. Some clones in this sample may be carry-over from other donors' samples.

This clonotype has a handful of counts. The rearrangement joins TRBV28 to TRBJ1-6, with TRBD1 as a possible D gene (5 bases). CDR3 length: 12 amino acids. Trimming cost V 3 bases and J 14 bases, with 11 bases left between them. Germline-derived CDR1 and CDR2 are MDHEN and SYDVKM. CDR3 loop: CASSFGVGALHF. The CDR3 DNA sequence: TGTGCCAGCAGTTTTGGGGTAGGGGCCCTCCACTTT.

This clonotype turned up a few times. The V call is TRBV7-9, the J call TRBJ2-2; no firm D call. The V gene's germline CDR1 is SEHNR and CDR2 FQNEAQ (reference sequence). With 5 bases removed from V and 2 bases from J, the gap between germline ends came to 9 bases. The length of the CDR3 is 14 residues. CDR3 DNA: TGTGCCAGCAGCCGGCGTAGTAACACCGGGGAGCTGTTTTTT. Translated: CASSRRSNTGELFF.

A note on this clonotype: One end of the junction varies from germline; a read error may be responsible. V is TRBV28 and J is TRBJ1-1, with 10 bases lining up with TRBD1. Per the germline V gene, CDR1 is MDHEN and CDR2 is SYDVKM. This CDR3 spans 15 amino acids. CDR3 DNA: TGTGCCAGCAGTTACCGGGACAGGGGTATAGGTGAAACTTTCTTT. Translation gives CASSYRDRGIGETFF.

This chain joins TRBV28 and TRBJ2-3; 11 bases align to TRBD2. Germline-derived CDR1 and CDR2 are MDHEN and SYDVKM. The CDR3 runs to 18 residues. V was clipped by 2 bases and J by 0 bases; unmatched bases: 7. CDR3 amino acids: CASSLGLAGGPSTDTQYF. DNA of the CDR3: TGTGCCAGCAGTTTAGGGTTAGCGGGAGGGCCGAGCACAGATACGCAGTATTTT.

CDR3 in DNA: TGTGCCAGCAGTCGAGCCCGGACAGCGAACACTGAAGCTTTCTTT. Its protein product is CASSRARTANTEAFF. The V and J genes are TRBV28 and TRBJ1-1; tentatively, D is TRBD1 (6 bases). V lost 5 bases and J 1 base, leaving 14 bases between the germline ends. CDR1 MDHEN and CDR2 SYDVKM come from the germline V gene. CDR3 length: 15 residues.

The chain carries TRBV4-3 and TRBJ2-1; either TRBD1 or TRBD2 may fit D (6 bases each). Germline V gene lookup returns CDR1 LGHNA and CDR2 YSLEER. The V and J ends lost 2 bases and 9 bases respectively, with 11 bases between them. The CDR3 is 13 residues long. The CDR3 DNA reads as TGCGCCAGCAGCCAATGGGGGGCGGGTGAGCAGTTCTTC. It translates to CASSQWGAGEQFF.

CDR3 amino acids: CSVYPSDSYEQYF. CDR3 coding DNA: TGCAGTGTATACCCTAGCGACTCCTACGAGCAGTACTTC. This chain connects TRBV20-1 to TRBJ2-7; D is perhaps TRBD2 (6 bases). The CDR3 has 13 residues. Trimming pared 7 bases from V and 0 bases from J, leaving 13 bases between. Germline V gene sequence: CDR1 DFQATT, CDR2 SNEGSKA (reference sequence).

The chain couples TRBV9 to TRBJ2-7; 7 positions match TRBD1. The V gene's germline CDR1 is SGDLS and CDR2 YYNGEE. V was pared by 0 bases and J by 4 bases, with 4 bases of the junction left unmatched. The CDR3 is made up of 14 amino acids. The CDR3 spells CASSVGQGGYEQYF. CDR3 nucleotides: TGTGCCAGCAGCGTAGGACAGGGTGGGTACGAGCAGTACTTC.

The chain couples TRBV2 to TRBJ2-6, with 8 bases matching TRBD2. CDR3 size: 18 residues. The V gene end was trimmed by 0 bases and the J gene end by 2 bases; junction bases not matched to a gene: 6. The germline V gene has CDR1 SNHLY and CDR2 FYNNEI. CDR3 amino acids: CASSEARQAGAGANVLTF. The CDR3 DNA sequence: TGTGCCAGCAGTGAAGCGCGGCAAGCGGGAGCTGGGGCCAACGTCCTGACTTTC. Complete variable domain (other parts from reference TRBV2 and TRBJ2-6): EPEVTQTPSHQVTQMGQEVILRCVPISNHLYFYWYRQILGQKVEFLVSFYNNEISEKSEIFDDQFSVERPDGSNFTLKIRSTKLEDSAMYFCASSEARQAGAGANVLTFGAGSRLTVL.

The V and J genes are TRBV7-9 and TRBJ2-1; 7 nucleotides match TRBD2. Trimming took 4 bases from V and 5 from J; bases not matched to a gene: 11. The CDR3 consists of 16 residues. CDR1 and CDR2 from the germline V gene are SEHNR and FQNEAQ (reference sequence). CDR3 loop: CASSSLGGIYNNEQFF. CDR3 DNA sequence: TGTGCCAGCAGCTCGTTGGGGGGGATCTATAACAATGAGCAGTTCTTC.

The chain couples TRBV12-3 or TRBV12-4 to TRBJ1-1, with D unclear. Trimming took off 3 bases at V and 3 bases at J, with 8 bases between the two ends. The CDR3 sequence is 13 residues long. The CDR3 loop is CASSLLGYTEAFF. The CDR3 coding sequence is TGTGCCAGCAGTTTGCTCGGGTACACTGAAGCTTTCTTT.

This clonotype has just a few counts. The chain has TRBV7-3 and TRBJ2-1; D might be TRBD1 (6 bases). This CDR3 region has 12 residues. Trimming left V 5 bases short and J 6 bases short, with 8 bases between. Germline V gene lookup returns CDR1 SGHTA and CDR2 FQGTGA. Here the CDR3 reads CASSRGGNEQFF. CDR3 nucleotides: TGTGCCAGCAGCCGAGGGGGCAATGAGCAGTTCTTC.

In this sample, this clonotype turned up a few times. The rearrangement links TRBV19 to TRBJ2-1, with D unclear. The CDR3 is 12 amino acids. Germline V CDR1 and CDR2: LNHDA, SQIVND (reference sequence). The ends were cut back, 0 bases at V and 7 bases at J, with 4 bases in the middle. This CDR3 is CASSIDRNEQFF. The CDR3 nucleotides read TGTGCCAGTAGTATAGATCGGAATGAGCAGTTCTTC. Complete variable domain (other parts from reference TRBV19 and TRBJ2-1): DGGITQSPKYLFRKEGQNVTLSCEQNLNHDAMYWYRQDPGQGLRLIYYSQIVNDFQKGDIAEGYSVSREKKESFPLTVTSAQKNPTAFYLCASSIDRNEQFFGPGTRLTVL.

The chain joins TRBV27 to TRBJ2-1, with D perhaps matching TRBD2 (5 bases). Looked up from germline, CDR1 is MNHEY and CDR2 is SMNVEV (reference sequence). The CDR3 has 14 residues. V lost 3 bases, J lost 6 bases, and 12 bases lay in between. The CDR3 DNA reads TGTGCCAGCAGTTTGGCGGGTGGGAGCAATGAGCAGTTCTTC. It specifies CASSLAGGSNEQFF.

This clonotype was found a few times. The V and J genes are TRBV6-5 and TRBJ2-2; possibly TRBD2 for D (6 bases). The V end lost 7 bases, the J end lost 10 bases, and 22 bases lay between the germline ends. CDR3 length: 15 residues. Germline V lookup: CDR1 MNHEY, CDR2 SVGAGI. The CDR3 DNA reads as TGTGCCAGCAAACGAGACAGCCAGGTGGGACTGGAGCTGTTTTTT. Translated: CASKRDSQVGLELFF.